Presented here are 32 T cell receptor beta chains from one specimen sequenced in a study of breast tumors, draining lymph nodes, adjacent tissues. Via MiXCR, TCRdb re-called the multiplex PCR reads, giving one row per CDR3 protein. The sample shows fewer than 80,000 distinct CDR3 sequences, roughly two fifths of them seen only once. Sequencing used breast tumor tissue. The receptors were gathered from a female donor with breast cancer. Some clones in this sample may be carry-over from other donors' samples.

This clonotype has at least ten counts. This chain joins TRBV12-5 and TRBJ1-2; tentative D call: TRBD1 (5 bases). This CDR3 region has 14 residues. With 6 bases removed from V and 8 bases from J, the gap between germline ends came to 19 bases. Germline loops: CDR1 LGHNT, CDR2 FRNRAP. The CDR3, as DNA: TGTGCTAGTGGGACCAACAGGCTTGGAAAGGGCTACACCTTC. This translates into CASGTNRLGKGYTF.

This clonotype was counted at least ten times. This chain uses TRBV7-2 with TRBJ1-4, with D unclear. Trimming cost V 3 bases and J 0 bases, with 8 bases left between them. In germline, CDR1 is SGHTA, CDR2 FQGNSA. This CDR3 has 15 residues. The DNA of the CDR3 is TGTGCCAGCAGCTTCGGAACATCAACTAATGAAAAACTGTTTTTT. Protein: CASSFGTSTNEKLFF.

The chain's CDR3 is CASSQTGRENEQFF. The CDR3 nucleotides are TGTGCCAGCAGCCAAACAGGACGGGAGAATGAGCAGTTCTTC. The chain couples TRBV7-3 to TRBJ2-1, with D possibly matching TRBD2 (6 bases). The CDR3 length is 14 residues. The V gene's germline CDR1 is SGHTA and CDR2 FQGTGA. Trimming took off 5 bases at V and 7 bases at J, with 15 bases between the two ends.

This clonotype was picked up one time. The conserved phenylalanine or tryptophan is not found at the CDR3 terminus, so this likely reflects a read error. The chain uses TRBV29-1 and TRBJ2-7; D possibly matches TRBD1 or TRBD2 (5 bases each). The germline V gene encodes CDR1 SQVTM and CDR2 ANQGSEA. This CDR3 is 14 amino acids long. Deletions cut 4 bases from V and 5 bases from J, with 18 bases between. The CDR3, as DNA: TGCAGCGTTGCGTCCGGGGCGAGTTGGGACGAGCAGTACTCC. The encoded protein is CSVASGASWDEQYS.

A few counts support this clonotype. This could be a read error, since a much larger clone is one nucleotide away. The chain has TRBV3-1 and TRBJ2-7; 8 nucleotides match TRBD2. The CDR3 consists of 16 residues. Germline values: CDR1 LGHDT, CDR2 YNNKEL (reference sequence). CDR3 loop: CASSQDLWREEFEQCF. CDR3 DNA: TGTGCCAGCAGCCAAGATCTTTGGCGGGAGGAATTCGAGCAGTGCTTC.

V gene TRBV19 combines with J gene TRBJ1-4; a weak D match, TRBD1 (6 bases). Germline CDR1 reads LNHDA; CDR2 reads SQIVND (reference sequence). The ends were cut back, 7 bases at V and 5 bases at J, with 20 bases in the middle. The CDR3 runs to 16 residues. The CDR3 here is CASIGGQGPSNEKLFF. The DNA of the CDR3 is TGTGCCAGTATAGGCGGGCAGGGGCCATCCAATGAAAAACTGTTTTTT.

Regarding this clonotype: Without the conserved terminal phenylalanine or tryptophan, this CDR3 likely stems from a read error. No DNA is shown, since the ends of the CDR3 on it are uncertain; the CDR3 is the one TCRdb lists. The chain recombines TRBV29-1 with TRBJ2-6; the table's D call TRBD1 went unverified against the DNA. The germline CDR1 and CDR2 sequences are SQVTM and ANQGSEA. The CDR3 is 15 residues long, counting both termini. CDR3 amino acids: CSVETGSSGANVLVL.

Comment on this clonotype: A much more abundant neighbour one base away suggests this may be a read error. The V call is TRBV12-3 or TRBV12-4, the J call TRBJ2-2; the D is unclear. V gave up 3 bases and J gave up 0 bases, with 8 bases separating them. This CDR3 has 15 amino acids. The CDR3 loop reads CASSFGQPNTGELFF. CDR3 in DNA: TGTGCCAGCAGTTTCGGGCAACCGAACACCGGGGAGCTGTTTTTT.

As concerns this clonotype: Without the conserved terminal phenylalanine or tryptophan, this CDR3 likely stems from a read error. The limits of the CDR3 on the DNA are not certain, so only TCRdb's listed CDR3 is given. This chain connects TRBV7-3 to TRBJ2-1; whether TRBD2, the table's D call, matches the DNA was not checked. Per germline, CDR1 SGHTA and CDR2 FQGTGA. The CDR3 length equals 20 residues, ends included. CDR3 in amino acids: CASSSLVSSGRFGSYNEQWN.

Ten or more counts support this clonotype. The rearrangement links TRBV2 to TRBJ2-1; 7 nucleotides line up with TRBD2. The CDR3 has 13 residues. CDR1 and CDR2 from the germline V gene are SNHLY and FYNNEI. J was trimmed by 6 bases and V by 8 bases; bases with no gene match: 7. The CDR3 sequence: CASRVAGVNEQFF. The CDR3, as DNA: TGTGCCAGCCGGGTGGCGGGAGTCAATGAGCAGTTCTTC.

This clonotype was counted at least ten times. V is TRBV20-1 and J is TRBJ2-1; maybe TRBD2 (6 bases). CDR1 is DFQATT and CDR2 is SNEGSKA in the germline V gene (reference sequence). V was shortened by 1 base and J by 4 bases, with 20 bases between the two germline ends. The CDR3 has 17 residues. The CDR3 bases are TGCAGTGCTAGAGGGGGAGGTTGGAGCGGAATTTACAATGAGCAGTTCTTC. Translation: CSARGGGWSGIYNEQFF.

The chain recombines TRBV7-9 with TRBJ2-7; 8 bases map to TRBD2. The CDR3 is 17 amino acids. Germline V lookup: CDR1 SEHNR, CDR2 FQNEAQ (reference sequence). Trimming removed 6 bases from V and 2 bases from J; junction bases left unmatched: 15. The CDR3 DNA reads TGTGCCAGCAGTCCCACAACTAGCGGAAATCCAGCCTACGAGCAGTACTTC. Translating it yields CASSPTTSGNPAYEQYF. Together with reference TRBV7-9 and TRBJ2-7, the CDR3 gives the full variable domain: DTGVSQNPRHKITKRGQNVTFRCDPISEHNRLYWYRQTLGQGPEFLTYFQNEAQLEKSRLLSDRFSAERPKGSFSTLEIQRTEQGDSAMYLCASSPTTSGNPAYEQYFGPGTRLTVT.

This sequence joins TRBV20-1 and TRBJ2-1; 7 bases match TRBD2. Germline values: CDR1 DFQATT, CDR2 SNEGSKA (reference sequence). The V and J ends lost 1 base and 6 bases, in that order; junction bases with no gene match: 9. CDR3 length equals 15 residues. CDR3 loop: CSARAGGRVSNEQFF. CDR3 bases: TGCAGTGCTAGAGCGGGAGGCAGGGTGTCCAATGAGCAGTTCTTC.

The rearrangement uses TRBV29-1 and TRBJ2-1; 12 bases line up with TRBD2. The CDR3 consists of 15 residues. V lost 8 bases to trimming and J lost 15 bases; unmatched junction nucleotides: 20. CDR1 is SQVTM and CDR2 is ANQGSEA in the germline V gene. The CDR3 is CSSITTSGGAPRAFF. CDR3 bases: TGCAGCAGTATCACGACTAGCGGGGGTGCGCCGAGGGCGTTCTTC.

This sequence joins TRBV7-2 and TRBJ1-2, with D possibly being TRBD1 (5 bases). This CDR3 spans 11 amino acids. V lost 1 base and J lost 8, with 5 bases in between. Germline V gene lookup returns CDR1 SGHTA and CDR2 FQGNSA. CDR3 region: CASSLDRGYTF. Written as DNA, the CDR3 is TGTGCCAGCAGCTTAGACAGGGGCTACACCTTC.

This chain links TRBV5-6 with TRBJ1-1; 8 positions agree with TRBD1. V lost 5 bases to trimming and J lost 5 bases; unmatched junction nucleotides: 17. Germline assignment: CDR1 SGHDT and CDR2 YYEEEE. This CDR3 comprises 17 residues. CDR3: CASRTKTTGGLGTEAFF. Here the CDR3 DNA reads TGTGCCAGCAGGACAAAGACTACAGGGGGATTGGGGACTGAAGCTTTCTTT.

This clonotype was recorded at least ten times. The chain carries TRBV27 and TRBJ2-5; 12 bases match TRBD2. The CDR3 extends over 15 amino acids. Germline CDR1 reads MNHEY; CDR2 reads SMNVEV (reference sequence). Unmatched junction bases numbered 4, after V lost 5 bases and J lost 3 bases. The CDR3 region is CASSMTSGREETQYF. In DNA, the CDR3 is TGTGCCAGCAGTATGACTAGCGGGAGAGAAGAGACCCAGTACTTC.

For this clonotype: A read error is possible here, since a much larger clone lies one base away. V and J are TRBV11-3 and TRBJ2-5, with a tentative D call TRBD1 (5 bases). The germline V gene encodes CDR1 SGHNT and CDR2 YENEEA. V was cut by 1 base and J by 7 bases, with 10 bases left in between. CDR3 length equals 13 residues. Here the CDR3 reads CASSLVQGATQYF. The CDR3 coding sequence is TGTGCCAGCAGCTTAGTCCAGGGTGCGACCCAGTACTTC. The variable domain in full, with the rest retrieved from reference TRBV11-3 and TRBJ2-5, is EAGVVQSPRYKIIEKKQPVAFWCNPISGHNTLYWYLQNLGQGPELLIRYENEEAVDDSQLPKDRFSAERLKGVDSTLKIQPAELGDSAVYLCASSLVQGATQYFGPGTRLLVL.

Concerning this clonotype: With a much larger clone just one base away, this may be a read error. The chain employs TRBV12-3 or TRBV12-4 and TRBJ2-7; the D is unclear. The CDR3 is 15 residues long. The V and J ends lost 4 bases and 10 bases respectively, with 23 bases between them. The CDR3 is CASSSHRVPEFFQYF. CDR3 DNA: TGTGCCAGCAGTTCCCACCGGGTTCCCGAATTTTTCCAGTACTTC.

This chain joins TRBV5-1 and TRBJ1-5; no clear D. This CDR3 spans 13 amino acids. The V end lost 0 bases, the J end lost 6 bases, and 7 bases lay between the germline ends. Germline V gene sequence: CDR1 SGHRS, CDR2 YFSETQ. The DNA for the CDR3 is TGCGCCAGCAGCTTGGATGGATCTCAGCCCCAGCATTTT. Protein: CASSLDGSQPQHF.

The V call is TRBV29-1, the J call TRBJ2-2; no reliable D call. The V end was cut by 8 bases, the J end by 5 bases, with 18 bases between. The CDR3 spans 14 residues. Germline assignment: CDR1 SQVTM and CDR2 ANQGSEA. The CDR3 DNA reads TGCAGCAGTTACGCGGCTTTGTTGACCGGGGAGCTGTTTTTT. Its protein product is CSSYAALLTGELFF.

This clonotype has a count of ten or more. V usage is TRBV6-5 and J usage is TRBJ1-2; 10 positions match TRBD1. After removal of 6 bases from V and 14 bases from J, the junction contained 12 bases not matched to a gene. This CDR3 spans 13 amino acids. Germline-derived CDR1 and CDR2 are MNHEY and SVGAGI. CDR3 in amino acids: CASRQTGGPLLTF. The CDR3 coding sequence is TGTGCCAGCAGACAGACAGGGGGCCCACTTTTGACCTTC.

At least ten counts were recorded for this clonotype. The V and J genes are TRBV6-5 and TRBJ2-7; 10 nucleotides line up with TRBD2. V lost 5 bases and J lost 7; bases outside the gene matches: 8. CDR3 size: 14 residues. CDR1 and CDR2 (germline): MNHEY, SVGAGI. The CDR3 reads CASSLLAGVGEQYF. In DNA form, the CDR3 reads TGTGCCAGCAGTCTCCTAGCGGGAGTCGGAGAGCAGTACTTC.

This clonotype was observed many times. The gene calls are TRBV20-1 and TRBJ1-4, with a weak D call TRBD1 (6 bases). The CDR3 consists of 13 residues. Germline CDR1 DFQATT, CDR2 SNEGSKA (reference sequence). Trimming took 3 bases from V and 8 from J, leaving 13 bases between them. CDR3 DNA sequence: TGCAGTGCTAGTGTTAGGGGGAAGGAAAAACTGTTTTTT. It yields the protein CSASVRGKEKLFF.

The chain uses TRBV12-3 or TRBV12-4 and TRBJ1-1, with 11 bases lining up with TRBD1. The CDR3 is made up of 16 amino acids. Losses at the gene ends were 3 bases for V and 11 bases for J; bases not matched to a gene: 14. This CDR3 is CASSFSPAGTGGYAFF. CDR3 coding DNA: TGTGCCAGCAGTTTTTCTCCGGCCGGGACAGGGGGTTATGCTTTCTTT.

J is TRBJ1-4 and V is TRBV29-1, with a tentative D call TRBD1 (5 bases). From germline, CDR1 is SQVTM and CDR2 ANQGSEA. V was pared by 8 bases and J by 4 bases, with 14 bases between. CDR3 size: 13 residues. The CDR3 DNA follows: TGCAGCTTAGAGGGGCTGAGTAATGAAAAACTGTTTTTT. This encodes CSLEGLSNEKLFF.

This clonotype was recorded at least ten times. The chain couples TRBV7-2 to TRBJ1-3; D not certain. Germline-derived CDR1 and CDR2 are SGHTA and FQGNSA. Trimming pared 3 bases from V and 0 bases from J, leaving 18 bases between. There are 18 residues in the CDR3. The DNA of the CDR3 is TGTGCCAGCAGCTTCTTGAGCTCCGGCGCGCGCTCTGGAAACACCATATATTTT. It is translated as CASSFLSSGARSGNTIYF.

On this clonotype itself: A much larger clone lies one base from this, so it may be a read error. The chain has TRBV5-5 and TRBJ2-7; D uncertain. Germline V gives CDR1 SGHKS, CDR2 YYEKEE (reference sequence). The CDR3 is made up of 11 amino acids. CDR3 sequence: CASSPSYAQYF. The CDR3 DNA reads as TGTGCCAGCAGCCCAAGCTACGCGCAGTACTTC.

In its sample, this clonotype was seen many times. V and J are TRBV2 and TRBJ2-3, with 7 positions matching TRBD2. The CDR3 is 18 residues long. Germline V lookup: CDR1 SNHLY, CDR2 FYNNEI. The ends lost 5 bases at V and 3 bases at J; junction bases unmatched: 17. CDR3 region: CASSTPKSGIIRTDTQYF. As DNA, the CDR3 is TGTGCCAGCAGTACTCCTAAGAGCGGGATTATAAGGACAGATACGCAGTATTTT.

This clonotype was counted ten times or more. The chain couples TRBV10-3 to TRBJ2-7; D perhaps matches TRBD1 (6 bases). Trimming left V 11 bases short and J 2 bases short, with 22 bases between. The CDR3 sequence is 15 residues long. Germline V CDR1 and CDR2: ENHRY, SYGVKD. The CDR3 reads CASDEGRGKPYEQYF. CDR3 nucleotide sequence: TGTGCCTCGGATGAGGGCAGGGGTAAACCCTACGAGCAGTACTTC.

This sequence joins TRBV5-5 and TRBJ2-7; 7 nucleotides agree with TRBD1. Germline CDR1 reads SGHKS; CDR2 reads YYEKEE (reference sequence). V lost 4 bases, J lost 3 bases, and 10 bases stayed unmatched. The CDR3 is 15 residues long. The CDR3 DNA sequence: TGTGCCAGCAGCCTCTCCGGGACAGAGCTCTACGAGCAGTACTTC. Amino acid sequence: CASSLSGTELYEQYF.

The chain has TRBV29-1 and TRBJ2-1, with TRBD2 identical over 11 bases. From germline, CDR1 is SQVTM and CDR2 ANQGSEA. The CDR3 consists of 15 residues. V was clipped by 1 base and J by 4 bases; unmatched bases: 3. CDR3 nucleotides: TGCAGCGTTGAAGTAGCGGGGGGGCCTTACAATGAGCAGTTCTTC. As protein: CSVEVAGGPYNEQFF.